This TCR beta chain was sequenced during a study of cytomegalovirus exposure and HLA in healthy donors. Turning to this clone: As yet, its antigen is unknown.

Overall study results and limits: HLA alleles showed associations with 15,000 to 20,000 TCR beta sequences in a later analysis, at a 0.05 false discovery rate. Specificity of a few CMV-associated chains for CMV antigens was verified in vitro.

In the PCR, 60 Vbeta and 13 Jbeta primers were used. The protocol was immunoSEQ multiplex PCR, while the TCRdb copy is restricted to in-frame clones and leaves out a portion. The sample has roughly 160,000 clones, around 85% seen once. CDR3 length: 14 amino acids. V lost 4 bases and J lost 2; bases outside the gene matches: 2. Germline V lookup: CDR1 MNHEY, CDR2 SVGAGI. The TCR comes from a boy younger than 10 in good health and CMV-seronegative. This chain joins TRBV6-5 and TRBJ1-5, with TRBD1 matching 7 bases. The specimen was PBMCs. CDR3 nucleotides: TGTGCCAGCAGTTCCGACAGGGGCAATCAGCCCCAGCATTTT. Residues: CASSSDRGNQPQHF.